Described below is a single T cell receptor beta chain sequence and its context. As yet, its antigen is unknown. The data were obtained in a study of cytomegalovirus exposure and HLA in healthy donors. Overall study results and limits: A later look showed TCR association rates differing by HLA locus, highest for DRB1 and lowest for HLA-C. Roughly even sequencing depth across donors was the assumption behind the presence/absence analyses. No immune exposure information besides CMV serostatus was available. At a 0.05 false discovery rate, a later analysis found about 17,000 TCR beta sequences to be associated with HLA alleles.

The PCR had 60 Vbeta and 13 Jbeta primers. Data came from immunoSEQ multiplex PCR; TCRdb stores just in-frame clones and leaves some out. The table lists 150,000 to 180,000 clones, 75% to 85% of them singletons. Sequences were obtained from PBMCs. The source of this sequence is a man younger than 40 in good health and CMV-seropositive.

CDR3 in amino acids: CASSANLNTEAFF. The CDR3 DNA follows: TGTGCCAGCAGCGCCAACTTGAACACTGAAGCTTTCTTT. The chain uses TRBV9 and TRBJ1-1; unclear D gene. The V and J ends lost 3 bases and 0 bases respectively, with 6 bases between them. The CDR3 consists of 13 residues. The germline gives CDR1 SGDLS, CDR2 YYNGEE.